This T cell receptor beta chain is drawn from a study of T-cell reconstitution after alpha-beta-depleted transplantation in children (TCRdb year 2016). Looking at the study overall: Using TCR repertoire profiling, the study quantitatively followed how T-cell immune reconstitution unfolded in children after TCRalphabeta/CD19-depleted allogeneic hematopoietic cell transplantation.

The treatment or condition label, read with the paper, signifies: allogeneic hematopoietic cell transplantation with graft depleted of TCRalphabeta T cells and CD19 B cells. TCRalphabeta/CD19-depleted allogeneic hematopoietic cell grafts were given to the transplant recipients, all of whom were children. Via the germline V gene, CDR1 is SGHDT and CDR2 YYEEEE. The trim is 2 bases for V and 0 bases for J, with a gap of 18 bases between the germline ends. The CDR3 holds 17 amino acids from the cysteine to the phenylalanine. Kept here is only the CDR3 DNA, which spans 51 bases and is read in frame from base 1. General study outcomes and caveats: Over the following months the frequencies of hyperexpanded clones went down, and after one year T-cell counts and TCRbeta diversity were mostly credited to newly produced T cells. About two months after transplant, the apparently early recovery of alphabetaT-cell counts reportedly depended on just several hundred clones that had expanded rapidly and came from non-depleted graft cells. In some patients, high TCRbeta diversity at day 60 was attributed to recipient T cells and intrathymic progenitors that had survived conditioning.

The method was PCR. Instrument used: Illumina HiSeq 2500. Molecular barcoding was employed in the preparation of TCR libraries, with unique molecular identifiers being used to normalize TCRbeta repertoire quantification. The raw public data were reprocessed by TCRdb itself: fastp quality trimming at Q25, MiXCR clonotype calling, in-frame beta chains only. All rows with the same CDR3 protein become a single entry with the most common DNA and genes. Within this sample are over 120,000 distinct CDR3 sequences, with 8.8% of them counted one time only. Less than 20% of the sample goes to the ten largest clones. Ten or more counts support this clonotype. Its antigen target is currently unknown. Within one base of it there is no much larger clone, and no base qualities were kept.

Source: PBMCs, mostly from graft donor cells, taken 180 days after TCRalphabeta/CD19-depleted stem cell transplant. The rearranged chain carries TRBV5-6 and TRBJ2-7; the D gene identity is not certain. The TCR originated in a female patient aged 2-9 years who had a stem cell transplant for congenital amegakaryocytic thrombocytopenia, so the T cells may come from the graft donor. The CDR3 loop reads CASSLLLLTGSSYEQYF. The DNA sequence is given as TGTGCCAGCAGCTTACTTCTATTGACGGGTAGCTCCTACGAGCAGTACTTC.